This T cell receptor beta chain was sequenced in a study of T cell changes during pregnancy in multiple sclerosis. TCRdb keeps only in-frame clones here, not all; method: immunoSEQ multiplex PCR. The sample consists of roughly 40,000 clones, around nine tenths of them appearing once. V shed 4 bases and J 2 bases; nucleotides not matched to a gene: 9. Germline CDR1 and CDR2: LNHDA and SQIVND (reference sequence). This CDR3 has 17 amino acids. V usage is TRBV19 and J usage is TRBJ2-4; 9 nucleotides align to TRBD2. The source is a female donor with multiple sclerosis, enrolled in a pregnancy study. The sample here was peripheral blood, taken before pregnancy. CDR3 region: CASSTGLALVPKNIQYF. The CDR3 DNA reads TGTGCCAGTAGTACGGGACTAGCCCTCGTTCCCAAAAACATTCAGTACTTC.